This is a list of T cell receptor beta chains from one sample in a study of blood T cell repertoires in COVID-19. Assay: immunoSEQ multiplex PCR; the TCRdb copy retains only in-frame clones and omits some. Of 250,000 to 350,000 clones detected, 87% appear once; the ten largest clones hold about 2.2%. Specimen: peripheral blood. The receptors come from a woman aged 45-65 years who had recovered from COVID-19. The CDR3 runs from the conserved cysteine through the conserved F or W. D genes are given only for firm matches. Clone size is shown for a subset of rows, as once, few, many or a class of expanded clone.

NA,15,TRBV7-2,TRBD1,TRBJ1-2,CASSLLGQTNYGYTF,TGTGCCAGCAGCTTACTGGGACAGACTAACTATGGCTACACCTTC
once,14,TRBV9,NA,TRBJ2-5,CASSVASSTGDQYF,TGTGCCAGCAGCGTCGCTAGCTCCACGGGGGACCAGTACTTC
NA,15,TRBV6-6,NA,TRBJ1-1,CASSYSITRYTEAFF,TGTGCCAGCAGTTACTCGATAACTCGCTACACTGAAGCTTTCTTT
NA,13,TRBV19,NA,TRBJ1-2,CASNPDGRIGYTF,TGTGCCAGTAACCCAGACGGGAGAATTGGCTACACCTTC
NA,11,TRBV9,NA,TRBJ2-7,CASSSHEEQYF,TGTGCCAGCAGCTCCCACGAGGAGCAGTACTTC
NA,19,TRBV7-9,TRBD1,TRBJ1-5,CASSFGDRDLSYSNQPQHF,TGTGCCAGCAGTTTCGGGGACAGGGATTTGTCTTATAGCAATCAGCCCCAGCATTTT
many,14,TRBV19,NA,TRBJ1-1,CASRLQAGDTEAFF,TGTGCCAGTAGGCTACAGGCCGGAGACACTGAAGCTTTCTTT
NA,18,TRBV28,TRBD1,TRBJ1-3,CASSFRDRGLSSGNTIYF,TGTGCCAGCAGTTTCCGGGACAGGGGATTGAGCTCTGGAAACACCATATATTTT
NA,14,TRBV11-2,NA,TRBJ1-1,CASSFSDGYTEAFF,TGTGCCAGCAGCTTCAGCGACGGGTACACTGAAGCTTTCTTT
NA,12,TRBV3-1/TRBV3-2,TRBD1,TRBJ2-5,CASSNRGETQYF,TGTGCCAGCAGTAACAGGGGGGAGACCCAGTACTTC
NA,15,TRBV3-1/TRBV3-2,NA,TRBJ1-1,CASSQVGGAYTEAFF,TGTGCCAGCAGCCAAGTTGGTGGAGCTTACACTGAAGCTTTCTTT
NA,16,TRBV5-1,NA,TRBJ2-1,CASSLVIRVIGGEQFF,TGCGCCAGCAGCTTGGTAATACGAGTTATAGGGGGTGAGCAGTTCTTC
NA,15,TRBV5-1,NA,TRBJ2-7,CASSLADPPGYEQYF,TGCGCCAGCAGCTTGGCCGACCCCCCGGGTTACGAGCAGTACTTC
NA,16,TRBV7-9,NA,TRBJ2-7,CASSLGAGTDGDEQYF,TGTGCCAGCAGCTTAGGAGCCGGGACTGACGGCGACGAGCAGTACTTC
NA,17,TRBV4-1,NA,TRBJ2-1,CASSQEGGIGYYNEQFF,TGCGCCAGCAGCCAAGAGGGGGGAATAGGATACTACAATGAGCAGTTCTTC
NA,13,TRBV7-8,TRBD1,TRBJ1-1,CASSWDRATEAFF,TGTGCCAGCAGCTGGGACAGGGCCACTGAAGCTTTCTTT
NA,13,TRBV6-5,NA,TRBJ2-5,CASSYGRLETQYF,TGTGCCAGCAGTTACGGGAGATTGGAGACCCAGTACTTC
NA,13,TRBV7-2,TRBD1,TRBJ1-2,CASSRKTGGGYTF,TGTGCCAGCAGCCGTAAGACAGGGGGTGGCTACACCTTC
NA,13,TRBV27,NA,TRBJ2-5,CASSKGLQETQYF,TGTGCCAGCAGCAAAGGACTCCAAGAGACCCAGTACTTC
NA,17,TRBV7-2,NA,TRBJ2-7,CASSSQGGKGGAYEQYF,TGTGCCAGCAGCTCCCAAGGGGGGAAGGGAGGGGCCTACGAGCAGTACTTC
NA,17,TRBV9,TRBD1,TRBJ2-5,CASSALTGTGRQETQYF,TGTGCCAGCAGCGCGTTAACCGGGACAGGGCGTCAAGAGACCCAGTACTTC
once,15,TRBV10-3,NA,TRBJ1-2,CASNLDSPGSSGYTF,TGTGCCAGTAACCTGGACAGCCCTGGTTCGAGTGGCTACACCTTC
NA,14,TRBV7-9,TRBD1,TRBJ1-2,CASSQTGTGDGYTF,TGTGCCAGCAGCCAAACGGGGACAGGGGATGGCTACACCTTC
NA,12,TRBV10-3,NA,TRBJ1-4,CATGRGSNRVFF,TGTGCCACGGGACGAGGCAGTAACAGGGTTTTTTTT
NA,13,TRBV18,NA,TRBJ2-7,CASSSGSSGEQYF,TGTGCCAGCTCCTCTGGATCCTCGGGGGAGCAGTACTTC
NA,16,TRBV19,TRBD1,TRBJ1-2,CASSTGTGAGVRGYTF,TGTGCCAGTAGTACCGGGACAGGGGCTGGAGTTCGTGGCTACACCTTC
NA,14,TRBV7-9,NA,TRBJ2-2,CASSLDRVTGELFF,TGTGCCAGCAGCTTAGACAGGGTCACCGGGGAGCTGTTTTTT
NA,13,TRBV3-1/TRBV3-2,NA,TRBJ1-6,CASSPDLYSPLHF,TGTGCCAGCAGCCCGGACTTGTATTCACCCCTCCACTTT
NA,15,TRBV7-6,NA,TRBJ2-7,CASSLLAQRPHEQYF,TGTGCCAGCAGCTTATTGGCGCAGAGGCCTCACGAGCAGTACTTC
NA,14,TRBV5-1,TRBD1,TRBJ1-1,CASSFAAGGTEAFF,TGCGCCAGCAGCTTCGCTGCAGGGGGCACTGAAGCTTTCTTT
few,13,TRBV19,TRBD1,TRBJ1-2,CASSRTGGPGYTF,TGTGCCAGTAGCAGGACAGGGGGGCCCGGCTACACCTTC
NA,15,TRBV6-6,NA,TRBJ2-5,CASSHPPQGKETQYF,TGTGCCAGCAGTCACCCGCCCCAGGGGAAGGAGACCCAGTACTTC
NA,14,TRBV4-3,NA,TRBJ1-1,CASSQVGLHTEAFF,TGCGCCAGCAGCCAGGTGGGACTTCACACTGAAGCTTTCTTT
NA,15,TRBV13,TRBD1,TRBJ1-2,CASSLGDREPYGYTF,TGTGCCAGCAGCTTAGGGGACAGGGAGCCCTATGGCTACACCTTC
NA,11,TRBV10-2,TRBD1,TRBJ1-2,CASRQGYGYTF,TGCGCCAGTCGACAGGGCTATGGCTACACCTTC
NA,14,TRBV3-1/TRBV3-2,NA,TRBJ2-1,CASSQVSGGAEQFF,TGTGCCAGCAGCCAAGTATCGGGGGGCGCTGAGCAGTTCTTC
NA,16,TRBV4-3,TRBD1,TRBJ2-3,CASSHARGQGADTQYF,TGCGCCAGCAGCCATGCGAGGGGGCAGGGGGCAGATACGCAGTATTTT
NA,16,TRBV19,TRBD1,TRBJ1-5,CASSILRQGGTQPQHF,TGTGCCAGTAGTATCCTAAGACAGGGAGGAACTCAGCCCCAGCATTTT
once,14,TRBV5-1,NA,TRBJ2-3,CASSLGGFTDTQYF,TGCGCCAGCAGCTTGGGCGGGTTCACAGATACGCAGTATTTT
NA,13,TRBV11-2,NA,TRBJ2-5,CASRRLPGETQYF,TGTGCCAGCAGGAGGCTGCCCGGGGAGACCCAGTACTTC